This TCR beta chain was retrieved from a study of T cell responses to AZD1222 COVID-19 vaccine. Study findings and constraints: Nearly half of spike-specific TCRs reportedly target variant regions that are unmutated in the B.1.351 and B.1.1.7 variants. Baseline serostatus was positive in only a handful of AZD1222 recipients. Spike-specific TCR repertoires showed rising breadth and depth after two AZD1222 doses. The study found vaccine-associated CD4 TCRs spanning spike, dominant at 160-218 and 743-854.

Concerning this clone: As yet, its antigen is unknown.

After removal of 7 bases from V and 6 bases from J, the junction contained 8 bases not matched to a gene. The CDR3 consists of 15 residues. Looked up from germline, CDR1 is LGHDT and CDR2 is YNNKEL (reference sequence). Using immunoSEQ multiplex PCR, the repertoire was profiled, and TCRdb retains in-frame clones only, with some absent. The profile shows just under 75,000 clones, over 60% of them singletons. The chain recombines TRBV3-1 (or the pseudogene TRBV3-2) with TRBJ2-2, with 10 nucleotides matching TRBD2. Material: peripheral blood, obtained 28 days after the second AZD1222 dose. This receptor was obtained from an adult who received the AZD1222 COVID-19 vaccine. The CDR3, as DNA: TGTGCCAGCAAGCAAGCGGGGGGGTTCCCCGGGGAGCTGTTTTTT. Translation: CASKQAGGFPGELFF.